The T cell receptor beta chain under discussion was sequenced for a study of PD-1 blockade in mismatch repair-deficient tumors. Germline CDR1 is ENHRY and CDR2 is SYGVKD. J lost 2 bases, V lost 6 bases, and 4 bases had no gene match. The CDR3 totals 14 residues. Data came from immunoSEQ multiplex PCR; TCRdb stores just in-frame clones and leaves some out. The table includes about 120,000 clones, roughly 86% detected once. The rearrangement links TRBV10-3 to TRBJ2-3; TRBD1 agrees at 8 bases. This specimen was peripheral blood, taken 44 weeks after starting pembrolizumab. The TCR comes from an adult with mismatch repair-deficient cancer. Here the CDR3 reads CAIRRTGNTDTQYF. CDR3 nucleotides: TGTGCCATCAGGCGGACAGGGAACACAGATACGCAGTATTTT.